The 29 T cell receptor beta chains presented below share a single source sample, sequenced in a study of shared clonotypes between healthy human individuals. The data were produced by immunoSEQ multiplex PCR, yet TCRdb's version contains in-frame clones alone and is incomplete. The sample includes 2 million to 2.5 million clones, just under 95% of them seen just once. The sample was naive CD4+ T cells from PBMCs. Indicated subset: CD45RA+ positively selected. The receptors originated from a man in his late teens or twenties in good health. Some clones in this sample may be carry-over from other donors' samples.

V and J are TRBV5-4 and TRBJ1-2; the D gene is possibly TRBD1 (5 bases). The CDR3 runs to 15 residues. Germline loops: CDR1 SGHNT, CDR2 YYREEE (reference sequence). V lost 4 bases, J lost 3 bases, and 16 bases lay in between. The CDR3 spells CASSTPGAGYYGYTF. CDR3 DNA sequence: TGTGCCAGCAGCACACCCGGGGCAGGATACTATGGCTACACCTTC.

CDR3 sequence reads: CASSRDSFNYGYTF. CDR3 sequence (DNA): TGTGCCAGCAGCCGGGACTCCTTTAACTATGGCTACACCTTC. This sequence joins TRBV5-4 and TRBJ1-2; D might be TRBD1 (5 bases). The V end was cut by 4 bases, the J end by 1 base, with 11 bases between. Per the germline V gene, CDR1 is SGHNT and CDR2 is YYREEE (reference sequence). The CDR3 consists of 14 residues.

The chain employs TRBV27 and TRBJ2-3; 11 nucleotides align to TRBD2. CDR1 MNHEY and CDR2 SMNVEV come from the germline V gene (reference sequence). CDR3 length equals 19 residues. The V segment lost 6 bases and the J segment 4 bases; nucleotides outside the gene matches: 18. CDR3 region: CASSSLSLLTSGRSDTQYF. The CDR3, as DNA: TGTGCCAGCAGCTCCTTATCCCTTCTAACTAGCGGGAGATCAGATACGCAGTATTTT.

V gene TRBV5-6 combines with J gene TRBJ2-1; 7 bases match TRBD1. Germline values: CDR1 SGHDT, CDR2 YYEEEE. With 4 bases clipped from V and 3 bases from J, the junction kept 10 bases outside the gene matches. The CDR3 is 16 amino acids. The CDR3 nucleotides read TGTGCCAGCAGCCCTCCTTTAGGGGGCTACTACAATGAGCAGTTCTTC. Its protein product is CASSPPLGGYYNEQFF.

V and J are TRBV10-2 and TRBJ1-1, with D maybe TRBD1 (6 bases). Trimming pared 1 base from V and 7 bases from J, leaving 16 bases between. CDR3 length: 15 residues. Germline V gives CDR1 WSHSY, CDR2 SAAADI. The CDR3 protein is CASSEWTARGNEAFF. The CDR3 coding sequence is TGCGCCAGCAGTGAGTGGACAGCCCGGGGGAATGAAGCTTTCTTT.

Worth noting for this clone: The same CDR3 is also encoded by other DNA sequences in this sample. This chain joins TRBV9 and TRBJ2-3, with D uncertain. The V gene lost 1 base and the J gene lost 0 bases, with 3 bases spanning the gap. Looked up from germline, CDR1 is SGDLS and CDR2 is YYNGEE. The CDR3 runs 13 residues. Written as DNA, the CDR3 is TGTGCCAGCAGCGTATCGAGCACAGATACGCAGTATTTT. Protein sequence: CASSVSSTDTQYF.

The gene calls are TRBV9 and TRBJ2-5; D possibly corresponds to TRBD2 (6 bases). Trimming cost V 0 bases and J 0 bases, with 12 bases left between them. CDR3 length: 16 residues. Germline CDR1 reads SGDLS; CDR2 reads YYNGEE. Here the CDR3 reads CASSVGSSAHQETQYF. For the CDR3, the DNA is TGTGCCAGCAGCGTAGGGTCTAGCGCCCACCAAGAGACCCAGTACTTC.

The chain joins TRBV9 to TRBJ2-5; 8 bases line up with TRBD2. Germline V gene sequence: CDR1 SGDLS, CDR2 YYNGEE. The CDR3 contains 13 residues. V lost 5 bases to trimming and J lost 5 bases; unmatched junction nucleotides: 5. The DNA of the CDR3 is TGTGCCAGCAGATCGCGGGAGGAGGAGACCCAGTACTTC. Amino acids: CASRSREEETQYF.

The gene calls are TRBV16 and TRBJ1-1; unclear D gene. Germline V gene data show CDR1 as KGHSY and CDR2 as FQNENV. V lost 1 base and J 0 bases, leaving 12 bases between the germline ends. There are 16 residues in the CDR3. The CDR3 protein is CASSQFRTAMNTEAFF. CDR3 bases: TGTGCCAGCAGCCAATTCCGGACGGCCATGAACACTGAAGCTTTCTTT.

The rearrangement uses TRBV7-8 and TRBJ1-3, with a tentative D call TRBD1 (5 bases). Trimming shortened V by 1 base and J by 4 bases, and 11 bases separated the two germline ends. Germline V gene data show CDR1 as SGHVS and CDR2 as FQNEAQ. The CDR3 has 15 residues. The DNA for the CDR3 is TGTGCCAGCAGCTTAGGGGGGGTATGGGGAAACACCATATATTTT. As protein: CASSLGGVWGNTIYF.

The V and J genes are TRBV7-3 and TRBJ1-2, with 11 positions matching TRBD1. The V gene end was trimmed by 5 bases and the J gene end by 4 bases; junction bases not matched to a gene: 9. CDR1 SGHTA and CDR2 FQGTGA come from the germline V gene. This CDR3 contains 16 residues. CDR3 DNA sequence: TGTGCCAGCAGCCGGGACAGGGGGTTCCTGATCTATGGCTACACCTTC. Its protein product is CASSRDRGFLIYGYTF.

The chain is built from TRBV5-6 and TRBJ2-7; D is possibly TRBD2 (5 bases). CDR1 is SGHDT and CDR2 is YYEEEE in the germline V gene. The CDR3 has 11 amino acids. Trimming left V 4 bases short and J 5 bases short, with 7 bases between. This CDR3 reads CASSQEDEQYF. The DNA for the CDR3 is TGTGCCAGCAGCCAGGAGGACGAGCAGTACTTC.

This sequence joins TRBV5-4 and TRBJ1-2; 9 nucleotides match TRBD1. CDR1 and CDR2 (germline): SGHNT, YYREEE (reference sequence). V lost 2 bases, J lost 3 bases, and 2 bases stayed unmatched. CDR3 size: 14 residues. The CDR3 DNA follows: TGTGCCAGCAGCTTACAGGGGGCAGACTATGGCTACACCTTC. Protein sequence: CASSLQGADYGYTF.

On this clone: This specimen includes other DNA sequences encoding the same CDR3. V and J are TRBV15 and TRBJ2-7, with D perhaps matching TRBD1 or TRBD2 (5 bases each). In germline, CDR1 is LNHNV, CDR2 YYDKDF (reference sequence). The CDR3 sequence is 14 residues long. V was clipped by 0 bases and J by 4 bases, with 10 bases between them. The CDR3 region has the DNA TGTGCCACCAGCAGAGATCTTGGGGGTTACGAGCAGTACTTC. Its translation: CATSRDLGGYEQYF.

V usage is TRBV6-1 and J usage is TRBJ2-1; unclear D gene. Germline V gene sequence: CDR1 MNHNS, CDR2 SASEGT. The CDR3 has 15 amino acids. Trimming took 2 bases from V and 6 from J, leaving 14 bases between them. CDR3 coding DNA: TGTGCCAGCAGTGAACTTCCGGGCCTCGGCAATGAGCAGTTCTTC. This translates into CASSELPGLGNEQFF.

This sequence joins TRBV5-1 and TRBJ2-7; TRBD1 matches at 8 bases. CDR3 length: 15 residues. J was trimmed by 5 bases and V by 5 bases; bases with no gene match: 12. CDR1 and CDR2 (germline): SGHRS, YFSETQ. The CDR3 coding sequence is TGCGCCAGCAGATTACAGGGGGGATATGAGGACGAGCAGTACTTC. Translating it yields CASRLQGGYEDEQYF.

The rearrangement uses TRBV6-6 and TRBJ1-2; TRBD1 might be the D (5 bases). From germline, CDR1 is MNHNY and CDR2 SVGAGI (reference sequence). The CDR3 extends over 14 amino acids. V was cut by 5 bases and J by 8 bases, with 18 bases left in between. The CDR3 region is CASSPRGAPLGYTF. CDR3 sequence (DNA): TGTGCCAGCAGTCCCCGAGGGGCCCCATTGGGCTACACCTTC.

The chain carries TRBV30 and TRBJ1-4; possible D gene TRBD1, 6 bases. Germline CDR1 and CDR2: GTSNPN and SVGIG (reference sequence). The CDR3 has 16 amino acids. With 2 bases removed from V and 7 bases from J, the gap between germline ends came to 20 bases. This CDR3 is CAWSRGHLGIGEKLFF. Here the CDR3 DNA reads TGTGCCTGGAGTAGGGGACACCTAGGGATTGGTGAAAAACTGTTTTTT.

V is TRBV6-6 and J is TRBJ2-1, with TRBD1 as a possible D gene (5 bases). Germline-derived CDR1 and CDR2 are MNHNY and SVGAGI (reference sequence). This CDR3 contains 16 residues. V gave up 2 bases and J gave up 0 bases, with 11 bases separating them. As DNA, the CDR3 is TGTGCCAGCAGTTACAGGGGCCCGAGCTCCTACAATGAGCAGTTCTTC. Protein: CASSYRGPSSYNEQFF.

This clone was seen only once. The V call is TRBV5-1, the J call TRBJ1-1; TRBD1 might be the D (6 bases). The germline V gene has CDR1 SGHRS and CDR2 YFSETQ. This CDR3 has 16 residues. V was cut by 4 bases and J by 2 bases, with 18 bases left in between. Here the CDR3 reads CASSGGVVRGNTEAFF. CDR3 coding DNA: TGCGCCAGCAGCGGTGGGGTGGTCAGGGGCAACACTGAAGCTTTCTTT.

The chain couples TRBV5-5 to TRBJ2-7; possible D gene TRBD1, 5 bases. CDR1 SGHKS and CDR2 YYEKEE come from the germline V gene (reference sequence). V was trimmed by 2 bases and J by 2 bases, leaving 17 bases between them. The CDR3 sequence is 16 residues long. The CDR3 spells CASSFMSQVGPYEQYF. Here the CDR3 DNA reads TGTGCCAGCAGCTTTATGTCACAGGTTGGGCCCTACGAGCAGTACTTC. The full variable domain, its missing parts supplied by reference TRBV5-5 and TRBJ2-7, is DAGVTQSPTHLIKTRGQQVTLRCSPISGHKSVSWYQQVLGQGPQFIFQYYEKEERGRGNFPDRFSARQFPNYSSELNVNALLLGDSALYLCASSFMSQVGPYEQYFGPGTRLTVT.

In its sample, this clone was seen once. This sequence joins TRBV5-6 and TRBJ1-1; D gene ambiguous. Germline CDR1 SGHDT, CDR2 YYEEEE. V was cut by 4 bases and J by 4 bases, with 17 bases left in between. This CDR3 is 15 amino acids long. The CDR3 region has the DNA TGTGCCAGCAGCCGATCTGGGGTCGCGCGCACTGAAGCTTTCTTT. This translates into CASSRSGVARTEAFF. Full variable domain (rest looked up from reference TRBV5-6 and TRBJ1-1): DAGVTQSPTHLIKTRGQQVTLRCSPKSGHDTVSWYQQALGQGPQFIFQYYEEEERQRGNFPDRFSGHQFPNYSSELNVNALLLGDSALYLCASSRSGVARTEAFFGQGTRLTVV.

V usage is TRBV11-1 and J usage is TRBJ1-3; no reliable D call. Germline V CDR1 and CDR2: SGHAT, FQDESV (reference sequence). The CDR3 runs 14 residues. Trimming removed 3 bases at V and 3 bases at J, with 9 bases between. CDR3 protein: CASSFSDLGNTIYF. CDR3 DNA sequence: TGTGCCAGCAGCTTCTCAGATCTTGGAAACACCATATATTTT.

The rearrangement links TRBV6-4 to TRBJ2-1; 12 bases match TRBD2. J gave up 7 bases and V 0 bases, and 4 bases lay outside the gene matches. Looked up from germline, CDR1 is MRHNA and CDR2 is SNTAGT. CDR3 size: 16 residues. The CDR3, as DNA: TGTGCCAGCAGTGACTCGAGTCTAGCGGGAGGGAATGAGCAGTTCTTC. Its protein is CASSDSSLAGGNEQFF.

J is TRBJ1-5 and V is TRBV18; possible D gene TRBD1, 5 bases. Germline CDR1 reads KGHSH; CDR2 reads LQKENI. The CDR3 is 15 residues long. V lost 8 bases to trimming and J lost 5 bases, with 19 bases between them. This CDR3 is CASQPRFGTDQPQHF. The CDR3, as DNA: TGTGCCAGCCAACCACGGTTCGGGACGGATCAGCCCCAGCATTTT.

J is TRBJ2-7 and V is TRBV28; D is ambiguous. The CDR3 is 12 residues long. Trimming cost V 8 bases and J 3 bases, with 11 bases left between them. Per the germline V gene, CDR1 is MDHEN and CDR2 is SYDVKM. This chain's CDR3 is CASSDAIYEQYF. CDR3 bases: TGTGCCAGCTCGGACGCAATCTACGAGCAGTACTTC.

The CDR3 protein is CASSFQASYNEQFF. The CDR3 DNA follows: TGCGCCAGCAGCTTTCAGGCCTCCTACAATGAGCAGTTCTTC. The chain employs TRBV5-1 and TRBJ2-1; D is ambiguous. From germline, CDR1 is SGHRS and CDR2 YFSETQ. Trimming pared 2 bases from V and 0 bases from J, leaving 6 bases between. The CDR3 consists of 14 residues.

This clone has only a few counts. The chain combines TRBV5-1 with TRBJ1-2; 8 bases map to TRBD1. Trimming took 4 bases from V and 3 from J; bases not matched to a gene: 5. This CDR3 has 14 residues. Germline CDR1 and CDR2: SGHRS and YFSETQ. The CDR3 spells CASSRGQGHYGYTF. The CDR3 bases are TGCGCCAGCAGCCGCGGACAGGGCCACTATGGCTACACCTTC.

This clone was recorded once. The CDR3 DNA reads as TGTGCCAGCAGCTCGGACAGCCTCAACTATGGCTACACCTTC. It is translated as CASSSDSLNYGYTF. This chain connects TRBV7-2 to TRBJ1-2; weak D call: TRBD1 (6 bases). The CDR3 sequence is 14 residues long. V lost 4 bases to trimming and J lost 2 bases, with 11 bases between them. The germline V gene encodes CDR1 SGHTA and CDR2 FQGNSA.